The 14 T cell receptor beta chains presented below share a single source sample, sequenced in a study of T-cell reconstitution after alpha-beta-depleted transplantation in children. It was with unique molecular identifiers that the TCRbeta library was prepared. TCRdb re-called the PCR reads with MiXCR, one entry per CDR3 protein. The profile shows 130,000 to 150,000 distinct CDR3 sequences, about 9% of them singletons. The sequenced sample was PBMCs, mostly from graft donor cells, obtained 180 days after TCRalphabeta/CD19-depleted stem cell transplant. Receptors originate from a female patient between 2 and 15 years old who had a stem cell transplant for congenital amegakaryocytic thrombocytopenia, so the T cells may come from the graft donor.

The chain recombines TRBV5-6 with TRBJ2-1; weak D call: TRBD2 (5 bases). The CDR3 runs to 13 residues. CDR1 is SGHDT, CDR2 YYEEEE, per germline. V was trimmed by 4 bases and J by 10 bases, leaving 15 bases between them. CDR3: CASSRSSRTEQFF. As DNA, the CDR3 is TGTGCCAGCAGCCGCTCTAGCCGAACAGAGCAGTTCTTC.

This clonotype was detected ten times or more. The chain couples TRBV12-3 or TRBV12-4 to TRBJ2-3, with D hard to call. Deletions cut 3 bases from V and 7 bases from J, with 5 bases between. The CDR3 spans 11 residues. Here the CDR3 DNA reads TGTGCCAGCAGTTTGGGGAATACGCAGTATTTT. The encoded protein is CASSLGNTQYF.

CDR3 in amino acids: CATSDFAGENNEQFF. CDR3 bases: TGTGCCACCAGTGATTTCGCGGGAGAGAACAATGAGCAGTTCTTC. The gene calls are TRBV24-1 and TRBJ2-1; 7 bases line up with TRBD2. CDR3 length: 15 residues. V gave up 1 base and J gave up 5 bases; unmatched junction bases: 4. CDR1 is KGHDR, CDR2 SFDVKD, per germline.

This sequence joins TRBV5-1 and TRBJ2-2, with D perhaps TRBD2 (6 bases). This CDR3 contains 16 residues. V was pared by 1 base and J by 3 bases, with 13 bases between. Germline V gives CDR1 SGHRS, CDR2 YFSETQ. CDR3 sequence (DNA): TGCGCCAGCAGCTTGTATGCGGGATCTCACACCGGGGAGCTGTTTTTT. Translation gives CASSLYAGSHTGELFF.

This clonotype occurred many times. The chain employs TRBV15 and TRBJ1-1, with TRBD1 identical over 9 bases. V shed 5 bases and J 4 bases; nucleotides not matched to a gene: 8. This CDR3 contains 15 residues. Per germline, CDR1 LNHNV and CDR2 YYDKDF (reference sequence). The CDR3 spells CATSGSGTGSTEAFF. The CDR3 DNA reads TGTGCCACCAGCGGGTCCGGGACAGGGTCCACTGAAGCTTTCTTT.

This clonotype came up many times. This chain connects TRBV20-1 to TRBJ2-7; TRBD1 is a possible D gene (6 bases). V was clipped by 1 base and J by 5 bases, with 12 bases between them. The germline CDR1 and CDR2 sequences are DFQATT and SNEGSKA (reference sequence). The CDR3 consists of 13 residues. The CDR3 region has the DNA TGCAGTGCTAGAGTGGCAGGGGTAAACGAGCAGTACTTC. This encodes CSARVAGVNEQYF.

With respect to this clonotype: The junction and the germline gene differ at one end; a read error may be behind it. The chain combines TRBV20-1 with TRBJ2-7; maybe TRBD2 (5 bases). This CDR3 comprises 21 residues. Germline-derived CDR1 and CDR2 are DFQATT and SNEGSKA (reference sequence). The CDR3 DNA reads as TGCAGTGCCAGAGTCCCTCGGGCTCTTGATTTGGAGGTTATCTACTCCTACGAGCAGTACTTC. Translation gives CSARVPRALDLEVIYSYEQYF.

This clonotype was observed at least ten times. The chain combines TRBV6-2 or TRBV6-3 with TRBJ1-4; D possibly corresponds to TRBD1 (5 bases). The germline V and J ends were trimmed by 5 bases and 0 bases, with 10 bases remaining between them. Germline V gene lookup returns CDR1 MNHEY and CDR2 SVGEGT. There are 15 residues in the CDR3. The CDR3 is CASSSRDATNEKLFF. The CDR3 bases are TGTGCCAGCAGTAGCAGGGATGCAACTAATGAAAAACTGTTTTTT.

This clonotype came up a few times. The gene calls are TRBV6-5 and TRBJ2-5; no firm D call. CDR1 and CDR2 from the germline V gene are MNHEY and SVGAGI. The CDR3 covers 13 residues. V lost 6 bases and J 5 bases, leaving 13 bases between the germline ends. The CDR3 region has the DNA TGTGCCAGCAGCCACCAACGGCAGGAGACCCAGTACTTC. Protein product: CASSHQRQETQYF.

The rearrangement links TRBV12-3 or TRBV12-4 to TRBJ1-4, with TRBD1 identical over 9 bases. The CDR3 has 15 amino acids. V gave up 7 bases and J gave up 8 bases; unmatched junction bases: 11. CDR3 amino acids: CASNVGDREGEKLFF. CDR3 in DNA: TGTGCCAGCAATGTTGGGGACAGGGAAGGAGAAAAACTGTTTTTT.

The chain joins TRBV28 to TRBJ1-4; no definite D call. V was shortened by 6 bases and J by 7 bases, with 15 bases between the two germline ends. CDR3 length: 14 residues. Germline V gives CDR1 MDHEN, CDR2 SYDVKM. The CDR3 DNA is TGTGCCAGCAGATTAGGAGGGTTGGTTGAAAAACTGTTTTTT. Encoded protein: CASRLGGLVEKLFF.

The V and J genes are TRBV25-1 and TRBJ2-7, with 7 bases identical to TRBD1. Unmatched junction bases numbered 11, after V lost 3 bases and J lost 3 bases. This CDR3 is 16 amino acids long. CDR1 and CDR2 (germline): MGHDK, SYGVNS. CDR3 sequence: CASSDVTRTGNYEQYF. In nucleotides, the CDR3 is TGTGCCAGCAGTGATGTGACAAGGACAGGAAACTACGAGCAGTACTTC.

This clonotype appeared many times. The chain uses TRBV2 and TRBJ2-3, with D perhaps TRBD1 or TRBD2 (6 bases each). Trimming removed 8 bases from V and 2 bases from J, with 23 bases in between. The CDR3 totals 17 residues. CDR1 is SNHLY, CDR2 FYNNEI, per germline. This CDR3 reads CASGGLLGGLLTDTQYF. In DNA, the CDR3 is TGTGCCAGCGGAGGGCTCCTCGGGGGCCTCCTCACAGATACGCAGTATTTT.

This clonotype was picked up many times. The V gene is TRBV4-2, the J gene TRBJ2-5; the D is unclear. CDR3 length: 15 amino acids. Deletions cut 1 base from V and 1 base from J, with 10 bases between. Germline loops: CDR1 LGHNA, CDR2 YNFKEQ. CDR3 nucleotide sequence: TGTGCCAGCAGCCAAGGGGCGATAGGCCAAGAGACCCAGTACTTC. This translates into CASSQGAIGQETQYF.